These 2 T cell receptor beta chains were all obtained from the same sample, sequenced in a study of Ad26.COV2.S vaccination and SARS-CoV-2 variants. Treatment: 19 received Ad26.COV2.S at low or high dose, single or two shots; five or six received placebo; per-sample allocation not given. Collection of the samples took place on day 63 after the first injection of vaccine or placebo. The table came from immunoSEQ multiplex PCR; TCRdb's copy has only in-frame clones and leaves some out. In the table there are around 340,000 clones, around 89% of which are singletons. Sequencing was performed on peripheral blood, taken in a trial of Ad26.COV2.S vaccine versus placebo. The receptors come from a person between 18 and 59 years old who received the Ad26.COV2.S COVID-19 vaccine or a placebo.

The chain combines TRBV10-3 with TRBJ1-1; TRBD1 aligns across 7 bases. Germline loops: CDR1 ENHRY, CDR2 SYGVKD. The V and J ends lost 6 bases and 5 bases, in that order; junction bases with no gene match: 6. CDR3 length: 13 residues. CDR3 loop: CAISEQGRTEAFF. The CDR3 DNA is TGTGCCATCAGCGAACAGGGGAGGACTGAAGCTTTCTTT.

This chain connects TRBV7-2 to TRBJ1-2; TRBD1 aligns across 9 bases. CDR3 length: 16 residues. Germline V lookup: CDR1 SGHTA, CDR2 FQGNSA. Unmatched junction bases numbered 8, after V lost 5 bases and J lost 1 base. CDR3 sequence: CASSLTGTGNNYGYTF. DNA for the CDR3: TGTGCCAGCAGCCTTACCGGGACAGGGAATAACTATGGCTACACCTTC.